Each of the 3 T cell receptor beta chains below was sequenced from the same sample in a study of blood T cell repertoires in COVID-19. Profiled with immunoSEQ multiplex PCR; TCRdb holds only in-frame clones, not every one. In the table there are 35,000 to 55,000 clones, 70% to 90% of which are singletons. The sequenced sample was peripheral blood. These receptors all stem from a man in his sixties with active COVID-19.

The chain uses TRBV3-1 (or the pseudogene TRBV3-2) and TRBJ2-3; no clear D gene. The CDR3 length is 13 residues. CDR1 LGHDT and CDR2 YNNKEL come from the germline V gene (reference sequence). V lost 0 bases to trimming and J lost 8 bases, with 9 bases between them. CDR3 nucleotide sequence: TGTGCCAGCAGCCAAGATCAAACTGGTACGCAGTATTTT. This sequence encodes CASSQDQTGTQYF.

The rearrangement uses TRBV19 and TRBJ1-3; D call uncertain. CDR1 and CDR2 from the germline V gene are LNHDA and SQIVND (reference sequence). The V end was cut by 6 bases, the J end by 0 bases, with 12 bases between. This CDR3 contains 15 residues. The CDR3 loop reads CASSITAISGNTIYF. The CDR3 DNA is TGTGCCAGTAGCATTACAGCAATCTCTGGAAACACCATATATTTT.

This clone appeared once. The rearrangement joins TRBV15 to TRBJ2-1; TRBD2 matches at 10 bases. Germline CDR1 reads LNHNV; CDR2 reads YYDKDF (reference sequence). The CDR3 length is 16 residues. J was trimmed by 4 bases and V by 0 bases; bases with no gene match: 3. This CDR3 reads CATSRDLAGEYNEQFF. The CDR3 DNA is TGTGCCACCAGCAGAGACCTAGCGGGGGAGTACAATGAGCAGTTCTTC.